In this sample, the clone carrying this T cell receptor beta chain turned up a few times. Its antigen is not identified. The data derive from a study of blood T cells in healthy people across ages. The second PCR ran about 6 to 12 cycles with a sample-barcoded 5' primer and J-beta primers. TCRdb reprocessed the 5' RACE reads with MiXCR, giving one entry per CDR3 protein. The table lists about 1,600,000 distinct CDR3 sequences, roughly 40% of them singletons. Study-wide results and caveats: Roughly linear declines in TCR beta diversity per million T cells occurred with age. Compared with aged donors, long-lived donors showed fewer expanded clones, suggesting selection.

Material: blood. The TCR was taken from a woman aged 18 to 35 in good health.

CDR3 amino acids: CSARDPGRTEAFF. The CDR3 nucleotides are TGCAGTGCTAGAGATCCAGGTCGGACTGAAGCTTTCTTT. The chain carries TRBV20-1 and TRBJ1-1, with D unresolved. The germline CDR1 and CDR2 sequences are DFQATT and SNEGSKA (reference sequence). The CDR3 consists of 13 residues. The V and J ends lost 0 bases and 5 bases respectively, with 10 bases between them.